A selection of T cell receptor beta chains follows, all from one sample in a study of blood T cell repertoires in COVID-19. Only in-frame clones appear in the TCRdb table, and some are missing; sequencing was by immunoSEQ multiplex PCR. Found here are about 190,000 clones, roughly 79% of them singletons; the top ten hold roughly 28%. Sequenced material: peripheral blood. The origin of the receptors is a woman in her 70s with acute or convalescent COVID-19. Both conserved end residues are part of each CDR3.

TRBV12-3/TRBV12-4 CASSKDRAGYTF
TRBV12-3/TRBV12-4 CASSFTGYEQYF
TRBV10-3 CAISAPDRDNSPLHF
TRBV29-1 CSVEVEGLGNTIYF
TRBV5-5 CASSLRASTEQYF
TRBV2 CASSELSYEQYF
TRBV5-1 CASSLFGQGSPNEQFF
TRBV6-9 CASSYLSGQGSEQYF
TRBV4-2 CASSQETYNQPQHF
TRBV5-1 CASSLVLGGRQETQYF
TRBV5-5 CASRLGQGVTEAFF
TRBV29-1 CSVGGGGQETQYF
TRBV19 CASSILHRDISEAFF
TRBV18 CASSPGAGARETQYF
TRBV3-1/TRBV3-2 CASSQGVGGTQYF
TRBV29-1 CSVDPPGGGRRLKYF
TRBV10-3 CAVRRRGSTDTQYF
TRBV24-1 CATSDFRSGAETQYF
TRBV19 CASSMFGQGSQPQHF
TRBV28 CASRGLRGGFRDSSLSNQPQHF
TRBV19 CASSIRAWATDTQYF
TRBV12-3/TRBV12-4 CASSIAGGNGYTF
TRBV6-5 CASSYNRGSGVEQYF
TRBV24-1 CATGRGDTQYF
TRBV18 CASSPRHHSGQGSLEGYTF
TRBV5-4 CASSLTTVGAQYF
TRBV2 CASSDWGQEDEQYF
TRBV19 CASSSGQSNEKLFF
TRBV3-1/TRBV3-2 CASSQDRTANQPQHF